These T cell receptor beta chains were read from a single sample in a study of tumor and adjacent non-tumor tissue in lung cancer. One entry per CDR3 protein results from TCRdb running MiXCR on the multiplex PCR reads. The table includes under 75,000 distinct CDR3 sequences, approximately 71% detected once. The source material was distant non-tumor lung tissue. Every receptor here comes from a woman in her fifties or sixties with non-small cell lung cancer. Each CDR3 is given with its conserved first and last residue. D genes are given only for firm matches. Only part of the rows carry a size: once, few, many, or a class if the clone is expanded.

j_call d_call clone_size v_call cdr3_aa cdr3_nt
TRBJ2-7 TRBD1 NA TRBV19 CASSQEDRATEQCF TGTGCCAGTAGCCAAGAGGACAGGGCAACCGAGCAGTGCTTC
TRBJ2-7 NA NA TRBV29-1 CSVEFSTLPYEYYF TGCAGCGTTGAGTTTAGCACGCTTCCCTACGAGTACTACTTC
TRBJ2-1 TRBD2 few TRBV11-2 CANSRVILAGNNEQFF TGTGCCAACAGCCGGGTGATACTAGCGGGGAACAATGAGCAGTTCTTC
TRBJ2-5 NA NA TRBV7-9 CASSILGETKYF TGTGCCAGCAGCATATTGGGGGAGACCAAGTACTTC
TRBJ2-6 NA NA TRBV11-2 CTSSLDGRANSGANVLTF TGTACCAGCAGCCTAGATGGGCGGGCAAACTCTGGGGCCAACGTCCTGACTTTC
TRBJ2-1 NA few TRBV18 CASSPTTRFNEQFF TGTGCCAGCTCACCTACGACTAGGTTCAATGAGCAGTTCTTC
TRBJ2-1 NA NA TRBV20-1 CSALVPGLHEQFF TGCAGTGCCCTAGTGCCGGGACTCCATGAGCAGTTCTTC
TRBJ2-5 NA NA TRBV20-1 CSARLDRADTQHF TGCAGTGCTAGATTAGACAGAGCCGATACCCAGCACTTC
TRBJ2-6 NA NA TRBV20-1 CSARDLRVPSGANVLAF TGCAGTGCTAGAGATCTTAGGGTACCCTCTGGGGCCAACGTCCTGGCTTTC
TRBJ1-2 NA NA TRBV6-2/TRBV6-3 CASSSHGVDDYTF TGTGCCAGCAGTTCTCATGGTGTGGATGACTACACCTTC
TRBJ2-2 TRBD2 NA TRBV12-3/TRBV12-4 CASTGTSGSVGELYF TGTGCCAGCACCGGGACTAGCGGGAGTGTCGGGGAGCTGTATTTT
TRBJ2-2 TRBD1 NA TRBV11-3 CASSATGTGSSGEMFF TGTGCCAGTAGCGCCACCGGGACAGGGTCGTCCGGGGAGATGTTTTTT
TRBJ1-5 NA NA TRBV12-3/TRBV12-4 CASSDTAGNRPQHF TGTGCCAGTAGTGACACAGCTGGTAATCGGCCCCAGCATTTT
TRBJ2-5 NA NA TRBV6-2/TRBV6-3 CASSQRGEIQYF TGTGCCAGCAGCCAAAGAGGAGAGATCCAGTACTTC
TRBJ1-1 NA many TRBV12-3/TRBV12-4 CASSISLGEAFF TGTGCCAGCAGCATATCTTTGGGTGAAGCTTTCTTT
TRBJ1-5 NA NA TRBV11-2 CASILYPGPNQPQHF TGTGCCAGCATCTTATATCCAGGACCCAATCAGCCACAGCATTTT
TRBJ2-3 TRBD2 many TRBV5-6 CASSYSGTSTDTQYF TGTGCCAGCAGCTATAGCGGGACTAGCACAGATACGCAGTATTTT
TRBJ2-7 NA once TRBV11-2 CASSLTLWSDEQNF TGTGCCAGTAGCTTAACCCTTTGGAGCGACGAGCAGAACTTC
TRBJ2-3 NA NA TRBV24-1 CATSDFASVRQYF TGTGCCACCAGTGATTTTGCTAGCGTGAGGCAGTATTTT
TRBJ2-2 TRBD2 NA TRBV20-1 CSARTAGISGEMFF TGCAGTGCTCGAACAGCGGGAATCAGCGGGGAGATGTTTTTT
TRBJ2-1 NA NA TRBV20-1 CSARTRGRGYNEQFF TGCAGTGCTAGAACTAGAGGCAGGGGCTACAATGAGCAGTTCTTC
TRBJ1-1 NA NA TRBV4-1 CARSQDRYRAITKAFF TGCGCCAGAAGCCAAGATCGTTACAGGGCGATCACTAAAGCTTTCTTT
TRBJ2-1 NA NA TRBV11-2 CATSLNNNNEHFF TGTGCCACCAGCCTCAACAACAACAATGAGCACTTCTTC
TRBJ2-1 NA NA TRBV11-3 CASSLDERIGGNEQFF TGTGCCAGCAGCTTAGACGAGCGGATAGGCGGCAATGAGCAGTTCTTC
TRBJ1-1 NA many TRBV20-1 CSATSGRIMNTEAFF TGCAGTGCTACCTCGGGACGGATCATGAACACTGAAGCTTTCTTT
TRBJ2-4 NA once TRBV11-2 CASRLLGGRNTQYF TGTGCCAGCAGATTACTGGGAGGCAGAAACACCCAGTACTTC
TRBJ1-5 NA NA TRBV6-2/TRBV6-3 CASSLLTNQPRHF TGTGCCAGCAGTCTACTAACTAATCAGCCACGGCATTTT
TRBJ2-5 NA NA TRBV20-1 CSGLQEPIETKYF TGCAGTGGGTTACAGGAACCCATAGAGACCAAGTACTTC
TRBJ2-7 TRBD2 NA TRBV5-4 CASSLGAGQLPYEQYF TGTGCCAGCAGCTTGGGAGCGGGGCAGCTACCCTACGAGCAGTACTTC
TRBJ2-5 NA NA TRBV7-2 CASSLSSQETQYF TGTGCCAGCAGCTTATCCAGTCAAGAGACCCAGTACTTC
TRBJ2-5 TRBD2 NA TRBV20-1 CSARVSGRTKLETQYF TGCAGTGCTAGAGTTAGCGGGAGGACCAAGTTAGAGACCCAGTACTTC
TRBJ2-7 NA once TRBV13 CANCLAPGGYYEQYF TGTGCCAACTGCTTAGCACCTGGCGGGTACTACGAGCAGTACTTC